This entry lists 12 T cell receptor beta chains sequenced from one sample in a study of tumor and adjacent non-tumor tissue in lung cancer. This sample's RNA came from whole unsorted tissue. TCRbeta libraries were built with three rounds of nested PCR, modified from ARM-PCR. TCRdb re-called the multiplex PCR reads with MiXCR, one entry per CDR3 protein. There are roughly 93,000 distinct CDR3 sequences in the sample; roughly 70% occur only once, and about 17% lies in the top ten. Material: lung tumor tissue. The origin of the receptors is a man in his sixties with non-small cell lung cancer.

Details on this clonotype: This is likely a read error, given that the CDR3 carries no conserved phenylalanine or tryptophan at its end. The chain carries TRBV12-3 or TRBV12-4 and TRBJ1-2; D remains ambiguous. The CDR3 is 14 amino acids. V shed 6 bases and J shed 7 bases, with 18 bases lying between them. DNA for the CDR3: TGTGCCAGCAGCCACCCTGTTCGGTCATGTGGCTACACCTTA. The encoded protein is CASSHPVRSCGYTL.

This clonotype has just one count. This chain uses TRBV19 with TRBJ1-2, with TRBD1 matching over 7 bases. The CDR3 length is 14 residues. With 7 bases clipped from V and 4 bases from J, the junction kept 9 bases outside the gene matches. Germline CDR1 reads LNHDA; CDR2 reads SQIVND (reference sequence). The DNA for the CDR3 is TGTGCCAGTATGCCGGGACAGATGGCCTATGGCTACACCTTC. This codes for CASMPGQMAYGYTF.

Regarding this clonotype: Germline is not matched at one junction end, which may reflect a read error. V usage is TRBV4-3 and J usage is TRBJ1-5; D ambiguous. Germline V gene lookup returns CDR1 LGHNA and CDR2 YSLEER. The CDR3 extends over 11 amino acids. The CDR3 DNA is TGCGCCAGCAACCAAACATCAGCCCCAGCATTT. Its protein is CASNQTSAPAF.

As for this clonotype: Without the conserved terminal phenylalanine or tryptophan, this CDR3 likely stems from a read error. The chain employs TRBV6-1 and TRBJ1-6; D gene unclear. This CDR3 spans 16 amino acids. Germline V gene data show CDR1 as MNHNS and CDR2 as SASEGT. V was trimmed by 1 base and J by 10 bases, leaving 17 bases between them. The CDR3 DNA follows: TGTGCCAGCAGTGAAGTGCGGCCCCAGGCAAACTCACCCCTCCACATT. Its translation is CASSEVRPQANSPLHI.

Remarks on this clonotype: A read error may account for a junction end that differs from germline. The chain couples TRBV6-1 to TRBJ2-7; D may match TRBD1 or TRBD2 (5 bases each). Germline V gene data show CDR1 as MNHNS and CDR2 as SASEGT. CDR3 length equals 11 residues. The CDR3, as DNA: TGTGCCAGCGTGAGGGGCTACGAACAGTGCTTC. This gives the protein CASVRGYEQCF.

Ten or more counts support this clonotype. V is TRBV6-6 and J is TRBJ1-1; 7 nucleotides align to TRBD1. Germline V gene lookup returns CDR1 MNHNY and CDR2 SVGAGI (reference sequence). The CDR3 is made up of 15 amino acids. The ends lost 6 bases at V and 1 base at J; junction bases unmatched: 8. The CDR3 region is CASRPNTGANTEAFF. CDR3 bases: TGTGCCAGCAGGCCAAATACAGGGGCGAACACTGAAGCTTTCTTT.

This clonotype was seen a single time. The CDR3, as DNA: TGTGCCAGCGAATCAACAGCCGACGGGACGAGGACTGAAGCTTTCTTT. It translates to CASESTADGTRTEAFF. The gene calls are TRBV14 and TRBJ1-1, with D possibly TRBD1 on 5 matching bases. Germline V gives CDR1 SGHDN, CDR2 FVKESK. The CDR3 runs to 16 residues. The V gene lost 8 bases and the J gene lost 5 bases, with 24 bases spanning the gap.

This clonotype was counted once. The CDR3 here is CASSGFIGLTYEQYF. The CDR3 DNA reads TGTGCCAGCAGTGGCTTCATTGGGCTGACCTACGAGCAGTACTTC. V gene TRBV6-2 or TRBV6-3 combines with J gene TRBJ2-7; D is unclear. In germline, CDR1 is MNHEY, CDR2 SVGEGT. V was clipped by 5 bases and J by 2 bases, with 16 bases between them. The CDR3 spans 15 residues.

This clonotype was seen a single time. This may come from a read error, since a much larger clone is one base off. The chain employs TRBV28 and TRBJ2-7, with unresolved D. Germline CDR1 is MDHEN and CDR2 is SYDVKM. V lost 7 bases and J 5 bases, leaving 18 bases between the germline ends. The CDR3 extends over 14 amino acids. CDR3 bases: TGTGCCAGCACCATTACTGTAGGGATAAACGAGCAGTACTTC. Translation: CASTITVGINEQYF. Combining the CDR3 with reference TRBV28 and TRBJ2-7 gives the whole variable domain DVKVTQSSRYLVKRTGEKVFLECVQDMDHENMFWYRQDPGLGLRLIYFSYDVKMKEKGDIPEGYSVSREKKERFSLILESASTNQTSMYLCASTITVGINEQYFGPGTRLTVT.

The table lists this clonotype with many counts. The chain joins TRBV20-1 to TRBJ1-1; no reliable D call. Trimming took 4 bases from V and 12 from J, leaving 18 bases between them. Germline CDR1 reads DFQATT; CDR2 reads SNEGSKA (reference sequence). The CDR3 loop spans 12 amino acids. Written as DNA, the CDR3 is TGCAGTGCTAAACTCGTCGAGGCGGGGACTTTCTTT. Translating gives CSAKLVEAGTFF.

This clonotype was found many times. The chain carries TRBV6-1 and TRBJ1-2, with 7 bases lining up with TRBD1. Germline-derived CDR1 and CDR2 are MNHNS and SASEGT. V was pared by 10 bases and J by 4 bases, with 9 bases of the junction left unmatched. This CDR3 comprises 13 residues. Here the CDR3 reads CATEGAQGYGYTF. The CDR3 region has the DNA TGTGCCACCGAGGGGGCGCAGGGCTATGGCTACACCTTC.

A remark on this clonotype: One junction end disagrees with the germline gene, perhaps due to a read error. The chain joins TRBV25-1 to TRBJ2-5; 7 nucleotides align to TRBD2. Germline V gene data show CDR1 as MGHDK and CDR2 as SYGVNS. This CDR3 has 14 amino acids. The CDR3 DNA follows: TGTCCCAACAGTGACCGGGGGGTGTCGGAGATCCAGTACTTC. Its protein is CPNSDRGVSEIQYF.